Here is one T cell receptor beta chain with its context. Participant-reported clinical history was the basis for cohort assignment. This entry belongs to a study of blood T cell repertoires in COVID-19. Turning to the study itself: The origin of the acute and convalescent COVID-19 samples was the United States, Italy and Spain. Nucleic acid was either cDNA or gDNA, and it came from T cells, B-cell-depleted T cells, or PBMCs.

This CDR3 is 15 amino acids long. Germline V lookup: CDR1 MGHRA, CDR2 YSYEKL. The V gene end was trimmed by 3 bases and the J gene end by 6 bases; junction bases not matched to a gene: 7. Original data processing: For nucleated cells, counts were estimated from reference gene primer amplification. Sequencing was performed with immunoSEQ multiplex PCR; in TCRdb, only in-frame clones are kept and a portion is missing. That table gives V, J and clone size, and the DNA gave D and trimming. Of roughly 260,000 clones listed, approximately 85% are singletons. This clonotype was sampled from a woman aged 50 to 60 who had recovered from COVID-19. Material: PBMCs or T cells enriched from blood (not recorded which). The chain carries TRBV4-1 and TRBJ2-2; 7 nucleotides line up with TRBD2. CDR3: CASSHRTRVAGELFF. The CDR3 nucleotides read TGCGCCAGCAGCCACAGGACTAGGGTAGCCGGGGAGCTGTTTTTT.